This is a list of T cell receptor beta chains from one sample in a study of CD8 T cells in Susac syndrome. TCRdb called the immunoSEQ multiplex PCR reads again in MiXCR, with one record for every CDR3 protein. This sample yields roughly 150,000 distinct CDR3 sequences, of which about 94% are seen a single time; roughly 0.2% belongs to the top ten. The sample taken for sequencing was CD8+ T cells from PBMCs. Receptors were obtained from a human donor with multiple sclerosis. Both conserved end residues are part of each CDR3. Fields, in order: clone size, V gene, D gene, J gene, CDR3 DNA, CDR3 protein. The D gene is left open where the match is weak. For some rows the clone size is stated as once, few or many, or as a class when expanded; others skip it.

>NA|TRBV27|NA|TRBJ2-5
TGTGCCAGCAGTTTACGGGCCCGCCAAGAGACCCAGTACTTC
CASSLRARQETQYF
>NA|TRBV20-1|TRBD2|TRBJ2-1
TGCAGTGCTAGAGATACCGCGCTAGCGGGGAGGTACAATGAGCAGTTCTTC
CSARDTALAGRYNEQFF
>NA|TRBV15|TRBD1|TRBJ2-7
TGTGCCACCAGCAGACAGGGGACAGGGGGTTCCTACGAGCAGTACTTC
CATSRQGTGGSYEQYF
>NA|TRBV7-9|NA|TRBJ1-1
TGTGCCAGCACCACCAGGGGCGGAGAAGCTTTCTTT
CASTTRGGEAFF
>NA|TRBV14|NA|TRBJ2-7
TGTGCCAGCAGCCAAGATCGATTATCGCCCGGGTGGTTCTCCTACGAGCAGTACTTC
CASSQDRLSPGWFSYEQYF
>NA|TRBV7-8|NA|TRBJ2-3
TGTGCCAGCAGCCCCCAGGTTGGCACAGATACGCAGTATTTT
CASSPQVGTDTQYF
>NA|TRBV18|TRBD2|TRBJ2-7
TGTGCCAGCTCACCCGGGACTAGCGGGGGCTACGAGCAGTACTTC
CASSPGTSGGYEQYF
>NA|TRBV20-1|NA|TRBJ2-3
TGCAGTGCGAGGACAGACAGCACAGATACGCAGTATTTT
CSARTDSTDTQYF
>NA|TRBV29-1|TRBD2|TRBJ2-1
TGCAGCGTTGCGGGGGGCTCCTACAATGAGCAGTTCTTC
CSVAGGSYNEQFF
>NA|TRBV30|NA|TRBJ1-2
TGTGCCTGGAGTGTACGGGGGGGGAATGGCTACACCTTC
CAWSVRGGNGYTF
>NA|TRBV11-2|NA|TRBJ2-1
TGTGCCAGCAGCTTGTTAATTTATGAGCAGTTCTTC
CASSLLIYEQFF
>NA|TRBV9|NA|TRBJ1-6
TGTGCCAGCAGCGAGGGGGGGCAACCACCCCCCCTCCACTTT
CASSEGGQPPPLHF
>NA|TRBV4-1|NA|TRBJ2-3
TGCGCCAGCAGCCACGAAGCAGGAGGAGGGACAGATACGCAGTATTTT
CASSHEAGGGTDTQYF
>NA|TRBV4-1|TRBD1|TRBJ1-2
TGCGCCAGCAGCCAACGGACAGGGATCGGCTACACCTTC
CASSQRTGIGYTF
>NA|TRBV7-9|NA|TRBJ2-3
TGTGCCAGCAGCTTTAACAACGCAGATACGCAGTATTTT
CASSFNNADTQYF
>once|TRBV7-8|NA|TRBJ2-1
TGTGCCAGCGGTCCCCGGCCCGGACCCAATGAGCAGTTCTTC
CASGPRPGPNEQFF
>NA|TRBV11-2|NA|TRBJ2-1
TGTGCCAGCAGCTGGCGGCGGGGACAGCCCTACAATGAGCAGTTCTTC
CASSWRRGQPYNEQFF
>once|TRBV9|NA|TRBJ2-5
TGTGCCAGCAGCCCCTCTGAGAAGACCCAGTACTTC
CASSPSEKTQYF
>NA|TRBV6-5|TRBD2|TRBJ2-7
TGTGCCAGCGGGCCTCCGGGGGGGCCTGGAGAGCAGTACTTC
CASGPPGGPGEQYF
>NA|TRBV27|NA|TRBJ2-1
TGTGCCAGCAGTGATAAGTACGAGCAGTTCTTC
CASSDKYEQFF
>NA|TRBV4-1|NA|TRBJ1-5
TGCGCCAGCAGCCAAGAGCGGCAAAGCAATCAGCCCCAGCATTTT
CASSQERQSNQPQHF
>NA|TRBV12-3/TRBV12-4|TRBD1|TRBJ2-7
TGTGCCAGCAGAGGGACAGAGGGGCAGTACTTC
CASRGTEGQYF
>NA|TRBV29-1|NA|TRBJ1-1
TGCAGCGTTCGCGGTCCAGGGCCGTCTCAATGGGGCACTGAAGCTTTCTTT
CSVRGPGPSQWGTEAFF
>NA|TRBV7-9|TRBD1|TRBJ2-7
TGTGCCAGCAGCCCCCCGGACAGGGGCTACGAGCAGTACTTC
CASSPPDRGYEQYF
>NA|TRBV27|NA|TRBJ2-2
TGTGCCAGCAGTTCGGGGACCACCGGGGAGCTGTTTTTT
CASSSGTTGELFF
>NA|TRBV15|NA|TRBJ2-2
TGTGCCACCAGCAGAGAAGTCGATGGGTGGGAGCTGTTTTTT
CATSREVDGWELFF
>NA|TRBV30|TRBD1|TRBJ1-1
TGTGCCTGGAGTGTACGCAGGGGGTACGCCTCACGGGAAGCTTTCTTT
CAWSVRRGYASREAFF
>few|TRBV19|NA|TRBJ2-7
TGTGCCAGTAGTCCGGGGATTTCATCCTACGAGCAGTACTTC
CASSPGISSYEQYF
>NA|TRBV15|NA|TRBJ2-1
TGTGCCACCAGCAGAGATGGGAACAATGAGCAGTTCTTC
CATSRDGNNEQFF
>NA|TRBV14|NA|TRBJ2-5
TGTGCCAGCAGTCCGGCGATGGGACACCAAGAGACCCAGTACTTC
CASSPAMGHQETQYF
>NA|TRBV12-3/TRBV12-4|NA|TRBJ1-1
TGTGCCAGCAGTTTACAGAACACTGAAGCTTTCTTT
CASSLQNTEAFF
>NA|TRBV25-1|NA|TRBJ2-6
TGTGCCAGCAGCCCGGGAAGCTCTGGGGCCAACGTCCTGACTTTC
CASSPGSSGANVLTF
>NA|TRBV20-1|TRBD1|TRBJ1-2
TGCAGTGCGAGGCCGGGGACAGTCACTCAGGGCTACACCTTC
CSARPGTVTQGYTF
>NA|TRBV14|NA|TRBJ1-5
TGTGCCAGCAGCCTGGTACGTTGGGGCAATCAGCCCCAGCATTTT
CASSLVRWGNQPQHF
>NA|TRBV2|TRBD1|TRBJ1-5
TGTGCCAGCGGATCGGACAGGAGGGGGGATCAGCCCCAGCATTTT
CASGSDRRGDQPQHF
>NA|TRBV11-2|NA|TRBJ2-3
TGTGCCAGCTCAGACTCCCGGGCAGGCACAGATACGCAGTATTTT
CASSDSRAGTDTQYF
>NA|TRBV29-1|TRBD2|TRBJ2-1
TGCAGCGTTGAGGAGCGGGGGGGCCGAATGGATGAGCAGTTCTTC
CSVEERGGRMDEQFF
>NA|TRBV19|NA|TRBJ1-5
TGTGCCAGTAAGGGGGGTGGGCGTACCGTGCCCCAGCATTTT
CASKGGGRTVPQHF
>NA|TRBV20-1|NA|TRBJ2-3
TGCAGTGCTAGCATGGGGTCGGGAGATACGCAGTATTTT
CSASMGSGDTQYF
>NA|TRBV29-1|TRBD1|TRBJ1-4
TGCAGCGTCCTACAGGGGGGGAATGAAAAACTGTTTTTT
CSVLQGGNEKLFF
>NA|TRBV5-1|TRBD1|TRBJ1-2
TGCGCCAGCGGCTATACAGGGGAAGCTAACTATGGCTACACCTTC
CASGYTGEANYGYTF
>few|TRBV2|NA|TRBJ2-7
TGTGCCAGCAGTGAAGCGCGGCAGAACGCTGACGAGCAGTACTTC
CASSEARQNADEQYF
>NA|TRBV9|NA|TRBJ1-2
TGTGCCAGCAGCGTATCGGTACAGGGTGGCGTAAACTATGGCTACACCTTC
CASSVSVQGGVNYGYTF
>few|TRBV9|NA|TRBJ1-2
TGTGCCAGCAGCGCCGGGGGTTATGGCTACACCTTC
CASSAGGYGYTF
>NA|TRBV29-1|NA|TRBJ2-5
TGCAGCGTTGAAGAGGAGGGAGACTCTCAAGAGACCCAGTACTTC
CSVEEEGDSQETQYF
>NA|TRBV7-9|NA|TRBJ2-3
TGTGCCAGCAGCTTAGACAACACAGATACGCAGTATTTT
CASSLDNTDTQYF
>NA|TRBV5-6|NA|TRBJ2-7
TGTGCCAGCAGCCGGGGAGGTCCAGGCGAGCAGTACTTC
CASSRGGPGEQYF
>NA|TRBV6-2/TRBV6-3|NA|TRBJ2-1
TGTGCCAGCAGTTCTTCACAGGGCTACAATGAGCAGTTCTTC
CASSSSQGYNEQFF
>NA|TRBV14|TRBD1|TRBJ1-2
TGTGCCAGCAGCCCCGGGACAGCGGCCAGCTATGGCTACACCTTC
CASSPGTAASYGYTF
>once|TRBV29-1|NA|TRBJ2-7
TGCAGCGCTGGGGGGGGCGAGAAATCTCCCTACGAGCAGTACTTC
CSAGGGEKSPYEQYF
>NA|TRBV14|NA|TRBJ2-3
TGTGCCAGCAGCCCGCGACAGACTAACACAGATACGCAGTATTTT
CASSPRQTNTDTQYF
>NA|TRBV7-3|TRBD1|TRBJ1-1
TGTGCCAGCAGCTTAATGGGGACAGGGAACACTGAAGCTTTCTTT
CASSLMGTGNTEAFF
>NA|TRBV14|NA|TRBJ2-7
TGTGCCAGCAGCCAGAGCCCTTCCAACGAGCAGTACTTC
CASSQSPSNEQYF
>NA|TRBV20-1|TRBD2|TRBJ2-3
TGCAGTGCTACCGGGGGGGGCCCTTCAGATACGCAGTATTTT
CSATGGGPSDTQYF
>NA|TRBV30|TRBD2|TRBJ2-7
TGTGCCGGGGAACCGGGGGGGTCCTCTCGGGAGCAGTACTTC
CAGEPGGSSREQYF